This TCR beta chain was documented in a study of blood T cell repertoires in COVID-19. Repertoires were generated with immunoSEQ multiplex PCR, while TCRdb's copy carries only in-frame clones and drops some. The data show 250,000 to 300,000 clones, around 87% seen once. Trimming stripped 4 bases from V and 3 bases from J, with 13 bases between. In germline, CDR1 is KGHSH, CDR2 LQKENI. This CDR3 comprises 15 residues. The sequence derives from a woman aged 60 to 75 with COVID-19, enrolled during active disease. V is TRBV18 and J is TRBJ1-5, with D perhaps matching TRBD1 (6 bases). Sequenced sample: peripheral blood. The DNA for the CDR3 is TGTGCCAGCTCACGGGACATGTCGTACAATCAGCCCCAGCATTTT. It is translated as CASSRDMSYNQPQHF.